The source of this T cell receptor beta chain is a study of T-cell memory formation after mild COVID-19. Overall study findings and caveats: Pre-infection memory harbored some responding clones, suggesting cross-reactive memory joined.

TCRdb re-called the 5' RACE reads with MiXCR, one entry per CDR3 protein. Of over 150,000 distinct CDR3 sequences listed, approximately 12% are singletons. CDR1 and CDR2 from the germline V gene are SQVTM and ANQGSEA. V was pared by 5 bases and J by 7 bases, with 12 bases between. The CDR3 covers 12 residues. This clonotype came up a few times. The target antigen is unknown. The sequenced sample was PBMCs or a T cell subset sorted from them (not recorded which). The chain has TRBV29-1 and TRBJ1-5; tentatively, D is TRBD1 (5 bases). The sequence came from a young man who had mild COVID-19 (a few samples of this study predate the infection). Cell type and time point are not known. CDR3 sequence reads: CSVRWGGQPQHF. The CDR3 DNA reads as TGCAGCGTTAGGTGGGGGGGGCAGCCCCAGCATTTT.